Below, 26 T cell receptor beta chains from the same sample are listed, as sequenced in a study of cytomegalovirus exposure and HLA in healthy donors. Vbeta (60) and Jbeta (13) primers were used in the PCR. TCRdb keeps only in-frame clones here, not all; method: immunoSEQ multiplex PCR. Of about 200,000 clones listed, about four fifths were seen once; the top ten hold approximately 6.5%. Sequencing used PBMCs. The source of these receptors is a man aged 35 to 55 in good health and CMV-seropositive.

The chain is built from TRBV7-3 and TRBJ2-1; 8 positions agree with TRBD2. Trimming took 5 bases from V and 2 from J; bases not matched to a gene: 14. This CDR3 contains 18 residues. Looked up from germline, CDR1 is SGHTA and CDR2 is FQGTGA. CDR3 DNA sequence: TGTGCCAGCAGCCCCTACTTTACGGCGGGGGGAACCTACAATGAGCAGTTCTTC. Translation: CASSPYFTAGGTYNEQFF.

The chain links TRBV6-5 to TRBJ1-1, with 7 nucleotides matching TRBD1. The germline gives CDR1 MNHEY, CDR2 SVGAGI. V gave up 7 bases and J gave up 2 bases; unmatched junction bases: 10. CDR3 size: 15 residues. This CDR3 reads CASIMDRSFNTEAFF. For the CDR3, the DNA is TGTGCCAGCATTATGGACAGGTCCTTTAACACTGAAGCTTTCTTT.

J is TRBJ2-7 and V is TRBV9; no clear D. Germline loops: CDR1 SGDLS, CDR2 YYNGEE. CDR3 length: 15 residues. V was trimmed by 0 bases and J by 0 bases, leaving 10 bases between them. CDR3 coding DNA: TGTGCCAGCAGCGTAGGGAGCGCGAGCTCCTACGAGCAGTACTTC. It translates to CASSVGSASSYEQYF.

The V and J genes are TRBV27 and TRBJ2-7; TRBD2 is a possible D gene (5 bases). This CDR3 region has 13 residues. With 6 bases removed from V and 4 bases from J, the gap between germline ends came to 13 bases. Germline loops: CDR1 MNHEY, CDR2 SMNVEV (reference sequence). CDR3 in DNA: TGTGCCAGCAGCCGGGATTTCTCTTACGAGCAGTACTTC. Translation: CASSRDFSYEQYF.

This chain uses TRBV7-9 with TRBJ2-1, with D possibly being TRBD2 (5 bases). Germline lookup yields CDR1 SEHNR and CDR2 FQNEAQ (reference sequence). The CDR3 sequence is 12 residues long. V was trimmed by 2 bases and J by 7 bases, leaving 6 bases between them. CDR3 bases: TGTGCCAGCAGCTTAACTAGGAATGAGCAGTTCTTC. Residues: CASSLTRNEQFF.

In this sample, this clone turned up a few times. The rearrangement links TRBV6-6 to TRBJ2-7; 9 bases are a match to TRBD2. Germline values: CDR1 MNHNY, CDR2 SVGAGI (reference sequence). Germline trimming cut 2 bases from V and 6 bases from J; bases unmatched to any gene: 5. There are 14 residues in the CDR3. The DNA for the CDR3 is TGTGCCAGCAGTTACGCGGGACTAGCATCCGAGCAGTACGTC. Protein: CASSYAGLASEQYV.

The chain carries TRBV4-1 and TRBJ1-1, with 11 bases lining up with TRBD1. After removal of 1 base from V and 4 bases from J, the junction contained 2 bases not matched to a gene. Germline V gives CDR1 MGHRA, CDR2 YSYEKL. This CDR3 is built from 15 residues. The chain's CDR3 is CASSQVGTGGTEAFF. The CDR3 nucleotides are TGCGCCAGCAGCCAAGTCGGGACAGGGGGCACTGAAGCTTTCTTT.

The genes are TRBV2 and TRBJ2-2, with 7 bases matching TRBD2. The CDR3 has 16 residues. Germline V gene lookup returns CDR1 SNHLY and CDR2 FYNNEI. Unmatched junction bases numbered 9, after V lost 8 bases and J lost 0 bases. The CDR3 protein is CASGPMGGTNTGELFF. The DNA for the CDR3 is TGTGCCAGCGGGCCCATGGGGGGGACGAACACCGGGGAGCTGTTTTTT.

The genes are TRBV5-6 and TRBJ1-1; tentatively, D is TRBD1 (6 bases). Germline CDR1 reads SGHDT; CDR2 reads YYEEEE. The V gene lost 4 bases and the J gene lost 5 bases, with 18 bases spanning the gap. The CDR3 runs to 15 residues. The CDR3 here is CASSILQGGSTEAFF. CDR3 coding DNA: TGTGCCAGCAGCATACTACAGGGTGGGTCGACTGAAGCTTTCTTT.

The V and J genes are TRBV19 and TRBJ2-7; 7 bases line up with TRBD2. The CDR3 extends over 15 amino acids. V dropped 5 bases and J dropped 0; count of bases not matched to a gene: 7. The germline CDR1 and CDR2 sequences are LNHDA and SQIVND (reference sequence). CDR3 sequence (DNA): TGTGCCAGTAGTTCGGGAGGACGGAGCTCCTACGAGCAGTACTTC. Residues: CASSSGGRSSYEQYF.

The chain employs TRBV4-2 and TRBJ1-2, with TRBD1 as a possible D gene (5 bases). The germline V and J ends were trimmed by 3 bases and 6 bases, with 14 bases remaining between them. CDR1 and CDR2 from the germline V gene are LGHNA and YNFKEQ. This CDR3 is 14 amino acids long. CDR3 loop: CASSQEQVNHGYTF. In DNA, the CDR3 is TGTGCCAGCAGCCAGGAACAGGTAAATCATGGCTACACCTTC.

The chain links TRBV5-1 to TRBJ2-1; the match to TRBD2 covers 7 bases. V lost 0 bases, J lost 9 bases, and 6 bases stayed unmatched. Germline V CDR1 and CDR2: SGHRS, YFSETQ. The CDR3 contains 14 residues. The CDR3 here is CASSLVGGEAEQFF. In DNA form, the CDR3 reads TGCGCCAGCAGCTTGGTTGGGGGGGAGGCTGAGCAGTTCTTC.

This clone was found a few times. The chain couples TRBV18 to TRBJ1-5; possibly TRBD1 for D (6 bases). The CDR3 sequence is 14 residues long. V lost 5 bases, J lost 4 bases, and 12 bases lay in between. Germline V gene data show CDR1 as KGHSH and CDR2 as LQKENI. This chain's CDR3 is CASSTDSRNQPQHF. CDR3 in DNA: TGTGCCAGCTCAACGGACAGCAGAAATCAGCCCCAGCATTTT.

CDR3 protein: CASSIGQGSGANVLTF. The DNA for the CDR3 is TGTGCCAGTAGTATAGGTCAGGGGTCCGGGGCCAACGTCCTGACTTTC. This chain joins TRBV19 and TRBJ2-6; D is perhaps TRBD1 (6 bases). Trimming removed 1 base at V and 4 bases at J, with 11 bases between. Germline loops: CDR1 LNHDA, CDR2 SQIVND (reference sequence). The CDR3 extends over 16 amino acids. Variable domain in full (rest from reference TRBV19 and TRBJ2-6): DGGITQSPKYLFRKEGQNVTLSCEQNLNHDAMYWYRQDPGQGLRLIYYSQIVNDFQKGDIAEGYSVSREKKESFPLTVTSAQKNPTAFYLCASSIGQGSGANVLTFGAGSRLTVL.

The V call is TRBV18, the J call TRBJ1-3; 7 bases fit TRBD1. The CDR3 consists of 16 residues. V shed 5 bases, J shed 0 bases, and the junction held 7 bases outside the gene matches. Germline V gene data show CDR1 as KGHSH and CDR2 as LQKENI. The CDR3 coding sequence is TGTGCCAGCTCATCCACAGGGGCCTACTCTGGAAACACCATATATTTT. The encoded protein is CASSSTGAYSGNTIYF.

The chain carries TRBV7-9 and TRBJ2-3, with D perhaps matching TRBD2 (6 bases). CDR3 length equals 15 residues. CDR1 SEHNR and CDR2 FQNEAQ come from the germline V gene (reference sequence). Trimming took off 4 bases at V and 0 bases at J, with 11 bases between the two ends. The CDR3 DNA reads TGTGCCAGCAGCTCCCGCGGGGCTAGCACAGATACGCAGTATTTT. It encodes CASSSRGASTDTQYF. Looking up the rest from reference TRBV7-9 and TRBJ2-3 gives the full variable domain: DTGVSQNPRHKITKRGQNVTFRCDPISEHNRLYWYRQTLGQGPEFLTYFQNEAQLEKSRLLSDRFSAERPKGSFSTLEIQRTEQGDSAMYLCASSSRGASTDTQYFGPGTRLTVL.

V usage is TRBV13 and J usage is TRBJ2-3; 13 bases line up with TRBD2. Germline trimming cut 0 bases from V and 0 bases from J; bases unmatched to any gene: 6. The CDR3 extends over 19 amino acids. Looked up from germline, CDR1 is PRHDT and CDR2 is FYEKMQ (reference sequence). The CDR3 DNA sequence: TGTGCCAGCAGCTTAGGCCTGGGGACTAGCGGGACTAGCACAGATACGCAGTATTTT. Its translation is CASSLGLGTSGTSTDTQYF. Using reference TRBV13 and TRBJ2-3 for the parts outside the CDR3, the full variable domain is AAGVIQSPRHLIKEKRETATLKCYPIPRHDTVYWYQQGPGQDPQFLISFYEKMQSDKGSIPDRFSAQQFSDYHSELNMSSLELGDSALYFCASSLGLGTSGTSTDTQYFGPGTRLTVL.

The rearrangement links TRBV19 to TRBJ2-3; no definite D call. Germline V gene data show CDR1 as LNHDA and CDR2 as SQIVND (reference sequence). CDR3 size: 13 residues. The V and J ends lost 5 bases and 4 bases respectively, with 10 bases between them. In DNA, the CDR3 is TGTGCCAGTAGTGTCCTAGACGCAGATACGCAGTATTTT. It is translated as CASSVLDADTQYF.

The chain employs TRBV12-5 and TRBJ2-7; 7 bases fit TRBD1. From germline, CDR1 is LGHNT and CDR2 FRNRAP. The CDR3 totals 15 residues. V gave up 6 bases and J gave up 3 bases; unmatched junction bases: 11. CDR3 amino acids: CASGLRPGQIYEQYV. The CDR3 DNA sequence: TGTGCTAGTGGCCTCAGACCGGGACAGATCTACGAGCAGTACGTC.

The chain employs TRBV4-1 and TRBJ2-1; D gene ambiguous. Between the trimmed V and J ends, which lost 4 bases and 4 bases, there was a span of 14 bases. Germline V gives CDR1 MGHRA, CDR2 YSYEKL. The CDR3 loop spans 15 amino acids. The CDR3 DNA follows: TGCGCCAGCAGCCTTTTGGGCAGCTATTACAATGAGCAGTTCTTC. Protein product: CASSLLGSYYNEQFF.

This clone was seen a few times. This chain connects TRBV10-2 to TRBJ1-1; D is possibly TRBD1 (5 bases). This CDR3 contains 13 residues. V was cut by 2 bases and J by 9 bases, with 13 bases left in between. Germline V gene sequence: CDR1 WSHSY, CDR2 SAAADI. Written as DNA, the CDR3 is TGCGCCAGCAGTGAGACCCCAGGGTACCAAGCTTTCTTT. This gives the protein CASSETPGYQAFF.

This chain links TRBV20-1 with TRBJ1-2; no clear D. V was cut by 0 bases and J by 5 bases, with 4 bases left in between. Germline values: CDR1 DFQATT, CDR2 SNEGSKA (reference sequence). CDR3 length: 11 amino acids. CDR3 coding DNA: TGCAGTGCTAGAGATCAGTATGGCTACACCTTC. This translates into CSARDQYGYTF.

The V and J genes are TRBV5-4 and TRBJ1-1, with D possibly being TRBD1 (5 bases). This CDR3 contains 13 residues. CDR1 SGHNT and CDR2 YYREEE come from the germline V gene (reference sequence). V was pared by 4 bases and J by 0 bases, with 7 bases between. CDR3 in amino acids: CASSLGLNTEAFF. The CDR3 DNA is TGTGCCAGCAGCCTGGGGCTGAACACTGAAGCTTTCTTT.

The genes are TRBV7-9 and TRBJ1-1; D gene ambiguous. CDR3 length equals 13 residues. V lost 4 bases, J lost 7 bases, and 13 bases lay in between. Germline V gene sequence: CDR1 SEHNR, CDR2 FQNEAQ (reference sequence). The CDR3 reads CASSSHGSGEAFF. In DNA, the CDR3 is TGTGCCAGCAGCTCCCACGGGTCGGGTGAAGCTTTCTTT.

The rearrangement uses TRBV23-1 and TRBJ2-7, with 7 bases lining up with TRBD2. TRBV23-1 is an ORF, with its function uncertain. V dropped 6 bases and J dropped 7; count of bases not matched to a gene: 6. The CDR3 runs to 12 residues. The DNA of the CDR3 is TGCGCCAGCAGCCTAAGCGGGGCAGAGCAGTACTTC. It specifies CASSLSGAEQYF.

The chain combines TRBV6-6 with TRBJ1-5; D is uncertain. Trimming removed 4 bases at V and 4 bases at J, with 17 bases between. The CDR3 loop spans 16 amino acids. Germline assignment: CDR1 MNHNY and CDR2 SVGAGI (reference sequence). The CDR3 bases are TGTGCCAGCAGTTCCGAGGTTCGAGGTGTGAATCAGCCCCAGCATTTT. Protein product: CASSSEVRGVNQPQHF.